One and the same sample provided the 17 T cell receptor beta chains below, sequenced in a study of T cell responses to AZD1222 COVID-19 vaccine. Using immunoSEQ multiplex PCR, the repertoire was profiled, and TCRdb retains in-frame clones only, with some absent. The repertoire consists of under 150,000 clones, with about 89% occurring once and the leading ten covering around 30%. Source: peripheral blood, taken on day 0 of AZD1222 vaccination. The source is an adult in good health.

The chain links TRBV2 to TRBJ2-7; 7 nucleotides line up with TRBD2. V trimming: 7 bases; J trimming: 0 bases; junction bases outside the gene matches: 6. Germline CDR1 reads SNHLY; CDR2 reads FYNNEI. The CDR3 consists of 14 residues. The CDR3 nucleotides read TGTGCCAGCATGCGGGGAGGGAGCTCCTACGAGCAGTACTTC. Its protein product is CASMRGGSSYEQYF.

V is TRBV7-3 and J is TRBJ2-1; D tentatively reads TRBD1 or TRBD2 (5 bases each). V dropped 1 base and J dropped 4 bases, with 11 bases sitting between them. Germline CDR1 reads SGHTA; CDR2 reads FQGTGA. CDR3 length: 15 amino acids. This CDR3 reads CASSLNPEGYNEQFF. In nucleotides, the CDR3 is TGTGCCAGCAGCTTAAACCCAGAGGGGTACAATGAGCAGTTCTTC.

The chain employs TRBV28 and TRBJ2-3; D unresolved. Looked up from germline, CDR1 is MDHEN and CDR2 is SYDVKM. The CDR3 is made up of 15 amino acids. Trimming took 6 bases from V and 1 from J, leaving 14 bases between them. The DNA of the CDR3 is TGTGCCAGCAGCCTAGGGATTTTGCGCACAGATACGCAGTATTTT. Translating gives CASSLGILRTDTQYF. Complete variable domain (other parts from reference TRBV28 and TRBJ2-3): DVKVTQSSRYLVKRTGEKVFLECVQDMDHENMFWYRQDPGLGLRLIYFSYDVKMKEKGDIPEGYSVSREKKERFSLILESASTNQTSMYLCASSLGILRTDTQYFGPGTRLTVL.

The chain joins TRBV7-2 to TRBJ2-5; D remains ambiguous. The CDR3 covers 14 residues. CDR1 is SGHTA and CDR2 is FQGNSA in the germline V gene. The V and J ends lost 5 bases and 0 bases respectively, with 10 bases between them. For the CDR3, the DNA is TGTGCCAGCAGCCCCCGGAAGGACCAAGAGACCCAGTACTTC. It yields the protein CASSPRKDQETQYF.

In the case of this clone: The germline gene is not matched at one end of the junction; a read error may be the cause. The chain recombines TRBV11-2 with TRBJ2-7; the D is unclear. This CDR3 region has 13 residues. Germline CDR1 SGHAT, CDR2 FQNNGV. CDR3 nucleotides: TGTGCCAGCAGCTTAGATCTTCGTCTTGAGCGGTACTTC. It is translated as CASSLDLRLERYF.

This chain links TRBV28 with TRBJ1-2; 10 nucleotides match TRBD1. Germline V gene sequence: CDR1 MDHEN, CDR2 SYDVKM. CDR3 length: 15 amino acids. With V trimmed by 6 bases and J by 8 bases, 12 bases remained unmatched. The CDR3 reads CASRRSGQGNWGYTF. CDR3 sequence (DNA): TGTGCCAGCAGACGTTCGGGACAGGGGAATTGGGGCTACACCTTC.

This chain joins TRBV27 and TRBJ2-2; 7 bases are shared with TRBD1. The CDR3 is 14 amino acids. The V gene end was trimmed by 3 bases and the J gene end by 5 bases; junction bases not matched to a gene: 3. Germline CDR1 MNHEY, CDR2 SMNVEV (reference sequence). In DNA form, the CDR3 reads TGTGCCAGCAGTTTCGTCAGGGGGACCGGGGAGCTGTTTTTT. Encoded protein: CASSFVRGTGELFF.

The chain joins TRBV30 to TRBJ2-1; D remains ambiguous. Trimming left V 0 bases short and J 9 bases short, with 12 bases between. Germline V gene lookup returns CDR1 GTSNPN and CDR2 SVGIG (reference sequence). The CDR3 contains 13 residues. CDR3 sequence (DNA): TGTGCCTGGAGTGTAACCGCAGAATCTGAGCAGTTCTTC. This translates into CAWSVTAESEQFF. The full variable domain, with the rest looked up from reference TRBV30 and TRBJ2-1, is SQTIHQWPATLVQPVGSPLSLECTVEGTSNPNLYWYRQAAGRGLQLLFYSVGIGQISSEVPQNLSASRPQDRQFILSSKKLLLSDSGFYLCAWSVTAESEQFFGPGTRLTVL.

The V and J genes are TRBV7-9 and TRBJ1-2, with 8 nucleotides matching TRBD1. Looked up from germline, CDR1 is SEHNR and CDR2 is FQNEAQ (reference sequence). This CDR3 spans 15 amino acids. The J segment lost 4 bases and the V segment lost 3 bases, leaving 7 bases of the junction unmatched. CDR3 region: CASSFGQGSSYGYTF. CDR3 sequence (DNA): TGTGCCAGCAGCTTTGGACAGGGTAGCAGCTATGGCTACACCTTC.

V usage is TRBV9 and J usage is TRBJ1-6; D unclear. Germline V gene lookup returns CDR1 SGDLS and CDR2 YYNGEE. V lost 4 bases, J lost 1 base, and 9 bases lay in between. This CDR3 comprises 15 residues. CDR3 DNA: TGTGCCAGCAGCTCGGGTGGGTCCTATAATTCACCCCTCCACTTT. It codes for CASSSGGSYNSPLHF.

V is TRBV12-5 and J is TRBJ1-4, with no clear D. V dropped 2 bases and J dropped 1 base, with 8 bases sitting between them. Germline-derived CDR1 and CDR2 are LGHNT and FRNRAP. The CDR3 runs to 15 residues. The CDR3 sequence is CASGLSGGTNEKLFF. CDR3 bases: TGTGCTAGTGGTTTGTCGGGAGGAACTAATGAAAAACTGTTTTTT.

This chain joins TRBV29-1 and TRBJ1-1, with D uncertain. The V and J ends lost 7 bases and 0 bases respectively, with 12 bases between them. Germline V gives CDR1 SQVTM, CDR2 ANQGSEA. The CDR3 consists of 13 residues. Here the CDR3 DNA reads TGCAGCGCTAACGGCGATATGAACACTGAAGCTTTCTTT. Its protein product is CSANGDMNTEAFF.

This chain uses TRBV25-1 with TRBJ1-6; D call uncertain. CDR3 length: 14 residues. The germline V gene encodes CDR1 MGHDK and CDR2 SYGVNS. Trimming took 7 bases from V and 4 from J, leaving 11 bases between them. This CDR3 is CASKPSGYNSPLHF. CDR3 sequence (DNA): TGTGCCAGCAAGCCCTCGGGGTATAATTCACCCCTCCACTTT.

The gene calls are TRBV29-1 and TRBJ1-5; D is unclear. Germline-derived CDR1 and CDR2 are SQVTM and ANQGSEA. The CDR3 runs to 13 residues. V lost 7 bases, J lost 4 bases, and 14 bases lay in between. The CDR3 sequence is CSAKVWGNQPQHF. The CDR3 nucleotides read TGCAGCGCCAAGGTTTGGGGAAATCAGCCCCAGCATTTT.

Of note for this clone: The sample has other DNA sequences that encode this CDR3 too. The rearrangement links TRBV5-1 to TRBJ2-7; 11 bases are shared with TRBD1. The germline V gene has CDR1 SGHRS and CDR2 YFSETQ. The CDR3 runs 15 residues. V was clipped by 4 bases and J by 5 bases; unmatched bases: 8. The CDR3 sequence: CASSIGQGAIDEQYF. The CDR3 nucleotides read TGCGCCAGCAGCATAGGACAGGGGGCAATCGACGAGCAGTACTTC.

The rearrangement joins TRBV5-1 to TRBJ2-7; 14 bases line up with TRBD2. J lost 3 bases, V lost 0 bases, and 5 bases had no gene match. The CDR3 spans 17 residues. CDR1 and CDR2 (germline): SGHRS, YFSETQ. CDR3 DNA sequence: TGCGCCAGCAGCTTGGCCGTGGGACTAGCGGGGGTCTACGAGCAGTACTTC. Amino acids: CASSLAVGLAGVYEQYF. Full variable domain (remainder filled in from reference TRBV5-1 and TRBJ2-7): KAGVTQTPRYLIKTRGQQVTLSCSPISGHRSVSWYQQTPGQGLQFLFEYFSETQRNKGNFPGRFSGRQFSNSRSEMNVSTLELGDSALYLCASSLAVGLAGVYEQYFGPGTRLTVT.

V usage is TRBV5-1 and J usage is TRBJ2-7; maybe TRBD2 (6 bases). The CDR3 contains 15 residues. Trimming stripped 0 bases from V and 5 bases from J, with 15 bases between. CDR1 and CDR2 from the germline V gene are SGHRS and YFSETQ. This CDR3 is CASSLGTGDGHEQYF. CDR3 coding DNA: TGCGCCAGCAGCTTGGGCACGGGAGATGGCCACGAGCAGTACTTC. Drawing the rest from reference TRBV5-1 and TRBJ2-7, the complete variable domain is KAGVTQTPRYLIKTRGQQVTLSCSPISGHRSVSWYQQTPGQGLQFLFEYFSETQRNKGNFPGRFSGRQFSNSRSEMNVSTLELGDSALYLCASSLGTGDGHEQYFGPGTRLTVT.